The rows below give T cell receptor beta chains drawn from one sample of a study of sequential checkpoint blockade in melanoma. Sequenced by immunoSEQ multiplex PCR; TCRdb stores in-frame clones only, minus some. The sample has under 40,000 clones; over 75% are singletons. The sample here was CD8+ T cells sorted from blood (inferred from file names), taken from a patient given nivolumab and ipilimumab in sequence. Receptor source: a human donor with melanoma. CDR3s include the opening cysteine and the closing phenylalanine or tryptophan. Each record gives: V gene, clone size, J gene, D gene, CDR3 protein, CDR3 DNA. The D gene is left open where the match is weak. Clone size is given for some rows only: seen once, a few or many times, or a class if the clone is expanded.

v_gene: TRBV27
abundance: NA
j_gene: TRBJ2-2
d_gene: TRBD1
CDR3aa: CASSMGQGDSGELFF
CDR3nt: TGTGCCAGCAGTATGGGACAGGGGGATTCCGGGGAGCTGTTTTTT

v_gene: TRBV27
abundance: NA
j_gene: TRBJ1-1
d_gene: NA
CDR3aa: CASSLVTDTEAFF
CDR3nt: TGTGCCAGCAGTTTAGTGACAGACACTGAAGCTTTCTTT

v_gene: TRBV5-6
abundance: NA
j_gene: TRBJ1-2
d_gene: NA
CDR3aa: CASSGQSYGYTF
CDR3nt: TGTGCCAGCAGCGGACAGAGCTATGGCTACACCTTC

v_gene: TRBV14
abundance: once
j_gene: TRBJ2-3
d_gene: NA
CDR3aa: CASSRVGADTQYF
CDR3nt: TGTGCCAGCAGCCGGGTTGGAGCAGATACGCAGTATTTT

v_gene: TRBV4-1
abundance: NA
j_gene: TRBJ1-5
d_gene: NA
CDR3aa: CASSQPADQGWQPQHF
CDR3nt: TGCGCCAGCAGCCAACCTGCGGACCAGGGATGGCAGCCCCAGCATTTT

v_gene: TRBV13
abundance: NA
j_gene: TRBJ2-1
d_gene: TRBD2
CDR3aa: CASSDDPGLAGGSSYNEQFF
CDR3nt: TGTGCCAGCAGCGACGACCCGGGACTAGCGGGAGGGAGCTCCTACAATGAGCAGTTCTTC

v_gene: TRBV27
abundance: NA
j_gene: TRBJ2-2
d_gene: NA
CDR3aa: CASSLGVASWNGELFF
CDR3nt: TGTGCCAGCAGTTTAGGGGTGGCTAGCTGGAACGGGGAGCTGTTTTTT

v_gene: TRBV14
abundance: NA
j_gene: TRBJ2-4
d_gene: NA
CDR3aa: CASSQYQGENIQYF
CDR3nt: TGTGCCAGCAGCCAATACCAGGGCGAAAACATTCAGTACTTC

v_gene: TRBV6-1
abundance: NA
j_gene: TRBJ2-3
d_gene: NA
CDR3aa: CASKLRDFTDTQYF
CDR3nt: TGTGCCAGCAAACTAAGGGACTTCACAGATACGCAGTATTTT

v_gene: TRBV7-9
abundance: NA
j_gene: TRBJ1-1
d_gene: NA
CDR3aa: CASSLPPTENTEAFF
CDR3nt: TGTGCCAGCAGCTTACCCCCGACAGAGAACACTGAAGCTTTCTTT

v_gene: TRBV4-2
abundance: NA
j_gene: TRBJ2-2
d_gene: TRBD2
CDR3aa: CASSPGLAGGGNTGELFF
CDR3nt: TGTGCCAGCAGCCCGGGACTAGCGGGAGGGGGGAACACCGGGGAGCTGTTTTTT

v_gene: TRBV28
abundance: NA
j_gene: TRBJ1-2
d_gene: TRBD1
CDR3aa: CASSPLFGTEYLANYGYTF
CDR3nt: TGTGCCAGCAGCCCTTTATTCGGGACAGAATATCTCGCTAACTATGGCTACACCTTC

v_gene: TRBV5-1
abundance: NA
j_gene: TRBJ2-7
d_gene: TRBD1
CDR3aa: CASSLSWTGGYEQYF
CDR3nt: TGCGCCAGCAGCTTGTCTTGGACAGGGGGGTACGAGCAGTACTTC

v_gene: TRBV9
abundance: NA
j_gene: TRBJ2-2
d_gene: TRBD2
CDR3aa: CASSASGTPNTGELFF
CDR3nt: TGTGCCAGCAGCGCCAGCGGGACTCCGAACACCGGGGAGCTGTTTTTT

v_gene: TRBV28
abundance: NA
j_gene: TRBJ2-4
d_gene: TRBD2
CDR3aa: CASSPGTSGRGKNIQYF
CDR3nt: TGTGCCAGCAGTCCCGGGACTAGCGGGAGGGGCAAAAACATTCAGTACTTC

v_gene: TRBV9
abundance: NA
j_gene: TRBJ2-1
d_gene: NA
CDR3aa: CASSVEGDAYNEQFF
CDR3nt: TGTGCCAGCAGCGTAGAGGGGGATGCCTACAATGAGCAGTTCTTC

v_gene: TRBV28
abundance: NA
j_gene: TRBJ2-7
d_gene: NA
CDR3aa: CASSLVAGRTDSYEQYF
CDR3nt: TGTGCCAGCAGTTTAGTTGCGGGACGAACCGACTCCTACGAGCAGTACTTC

v_gene: TRBV28
abundance: NA
j_gene: TRBJ2-2
d_gene: NA
CDR3aa: CASSYKQFGGELFF
CDR3nt: TGTGCCAGCAGTTATAAGCAATTCGGCGGGGAGCTGTTTTTT